This entry describes one T cell receptor beta chain. This entry is derived from a study of blood T cell repertoires in COVID-19. Overall study context: Some COVID-19 samples were acute and others convalescent; all came from the United States, Italy and Spain. T cells, B-cell-depleted T cells, or PBMCs supplied cDNA or gDNA.

V shed 5 bases and J shed 5 bases, with 12 bases lying between them. The CDR3 spans 12 residues. CDR1 GTSNPN and CDR2 SVGIG come from the germline V gene (reference sequence). Per the study methods: From reference gene primer amplification, estimates of nucleated cell counts were derived. Clones were sequenced by immunoSEQ multiplex PCR, and TCRdb holds only the in-frame ones, with some missing. The DNA was the basis for D and trimming; V, J and clone size are from that table. The repertoire consists of a few hundred thousand clones, with about 80% occurring once and the leading ten covering about 1.2%.

Sequenced: peripheral blood. V and J are TRBV30 and TRBJ1-1; D gene uncertain. This TCR came from a human donor with acute or convalescent COVID-19. The donor label of this sample is uncertain. Here the CDR3 reads CAWGRTRTEAFF. DNA of the CDR3: TGTGCCTGGGGGAGAACGCGGACTGAAGCTTTCTTT.